The clone carrying this T cell receptor beta chain was detected only a few times. Using immunoSEQ multiplex PCR, the repertoire was profiled, and TCRdb retains in-frame clones only, with some absent. The table includes about 64,000 clones, around 74% detected once. This sample is part of a study of radiotherapy plus CTLA-4 blockade in lung cancer. The TCR originated in a human donor with non-small cell lung cancer whose response to radiotherapy plus ipilimumab could not be evaluated. The sequencing here drew on peripheral blood, taken from a patient treated with radiotherapy plus ipilimumab.

CDR3 loop: CASSSNIGETQYF. CDR3 in DNA: TGTGCCAGCTCATCAAATATCGGGGAGACCCAGTACTTC. The chain has TRBV18 and TRBJ2-5; D is undetermined. The CDR3 is 13 amino acids. V lost 5 bases to trimming and J lost 5 bases, with 12 bases between them. CDR1 and CDR2 (germline): KGHSH, LQKENI.